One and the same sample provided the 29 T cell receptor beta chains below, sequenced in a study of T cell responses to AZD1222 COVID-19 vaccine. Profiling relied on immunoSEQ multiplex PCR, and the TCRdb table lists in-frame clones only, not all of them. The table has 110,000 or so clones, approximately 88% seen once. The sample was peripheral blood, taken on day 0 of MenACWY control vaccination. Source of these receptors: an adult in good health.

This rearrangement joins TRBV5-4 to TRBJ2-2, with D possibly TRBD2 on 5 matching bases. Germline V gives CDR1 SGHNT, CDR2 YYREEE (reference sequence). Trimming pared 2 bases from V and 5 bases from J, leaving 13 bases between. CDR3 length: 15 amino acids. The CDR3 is CASSFDPTGTGELFF. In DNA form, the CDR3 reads TGTGCCAGCAGCTTCGACCCGACGGGGACCGGGGAGCTGTTTTTT.

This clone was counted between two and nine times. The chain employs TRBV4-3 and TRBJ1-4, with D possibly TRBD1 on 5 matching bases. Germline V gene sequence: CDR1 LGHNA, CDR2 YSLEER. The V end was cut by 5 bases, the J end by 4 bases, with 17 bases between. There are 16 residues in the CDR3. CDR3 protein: CASSFEPGPINEKLFF. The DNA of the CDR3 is TGCGCCAGCAGCTTCGAACCGGGACCGATTAATGAAAAACTGTTTTTT.

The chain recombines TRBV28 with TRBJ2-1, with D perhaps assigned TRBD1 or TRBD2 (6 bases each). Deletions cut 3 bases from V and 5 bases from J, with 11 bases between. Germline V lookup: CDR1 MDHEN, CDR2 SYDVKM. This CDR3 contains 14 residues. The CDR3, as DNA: TGTGCCAGCAGTTTGACAGGAGGGCACAATGAGCAGTTCTTC. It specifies CASSLTGGHNEQFF.

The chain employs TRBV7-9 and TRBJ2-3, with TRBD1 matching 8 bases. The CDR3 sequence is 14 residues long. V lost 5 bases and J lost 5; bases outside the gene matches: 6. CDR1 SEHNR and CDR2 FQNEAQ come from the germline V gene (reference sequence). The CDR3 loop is CASSPRTGRDTQYF. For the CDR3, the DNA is TGTGCCAGCAGCCCAAGGACAGGGCGAGATACGCAGTATTTT.

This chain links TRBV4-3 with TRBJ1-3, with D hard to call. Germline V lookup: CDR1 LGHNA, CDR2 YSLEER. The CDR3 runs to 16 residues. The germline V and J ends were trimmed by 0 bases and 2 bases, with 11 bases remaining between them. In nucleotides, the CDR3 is TGCGCCAGCAGCCAAGACCGCGCCCCCCCTGGAAACACCATATATTTT. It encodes CASSQDRAPPGNTIYF.

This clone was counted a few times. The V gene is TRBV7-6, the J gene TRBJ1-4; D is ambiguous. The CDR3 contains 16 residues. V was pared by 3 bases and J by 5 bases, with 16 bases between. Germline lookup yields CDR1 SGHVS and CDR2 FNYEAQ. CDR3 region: CASSFEGRGVNEKLFF. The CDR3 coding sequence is TGTGCCAGCAGCTTTGAAGGCCGTGGGGTGAATGAAAAACTGTTTTTT.

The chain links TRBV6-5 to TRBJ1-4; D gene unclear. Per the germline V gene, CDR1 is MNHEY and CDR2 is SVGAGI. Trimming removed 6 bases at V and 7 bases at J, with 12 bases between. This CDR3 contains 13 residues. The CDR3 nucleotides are TGTGCCAGCAGGCTTTCGGGGTTTGAAAAACTGTTTTTT. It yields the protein CASRLSGFEKLFF.

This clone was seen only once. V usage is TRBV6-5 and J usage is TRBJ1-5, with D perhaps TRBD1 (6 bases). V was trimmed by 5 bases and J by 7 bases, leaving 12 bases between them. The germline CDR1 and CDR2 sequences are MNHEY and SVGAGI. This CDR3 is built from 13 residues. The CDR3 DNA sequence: TGTGCCAGCAGTCAGGCGAGGGGGCAGCCCCAGCATTTT. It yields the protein CASSQARGQPQHF.

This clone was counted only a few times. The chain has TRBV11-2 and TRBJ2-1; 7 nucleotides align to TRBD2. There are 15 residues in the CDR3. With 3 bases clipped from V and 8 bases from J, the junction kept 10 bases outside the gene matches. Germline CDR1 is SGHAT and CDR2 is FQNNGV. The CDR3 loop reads CASSFGGGPGDEQFF. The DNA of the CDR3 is TGTGCCAGCAGCTTTGGGGGAGGGCCGGGTGATGAGCAGTTCTTC.

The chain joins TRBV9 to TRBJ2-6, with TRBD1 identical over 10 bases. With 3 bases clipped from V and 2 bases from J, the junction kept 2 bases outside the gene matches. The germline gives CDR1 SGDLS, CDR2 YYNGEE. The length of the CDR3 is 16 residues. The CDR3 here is CASSAGTGAGANVLTF. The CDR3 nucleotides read TGTGCCAGCAGCGCTGGGACAGGGGCTGGGGCCAACGTCCTGACTTTC.

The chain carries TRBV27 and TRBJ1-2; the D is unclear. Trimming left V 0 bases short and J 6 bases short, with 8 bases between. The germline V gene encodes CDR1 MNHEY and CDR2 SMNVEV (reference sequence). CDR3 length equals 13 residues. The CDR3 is CASSLSGSDGYTF. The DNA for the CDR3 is TGTGCCAGCAGTTTATCGGGGTCCGATGGCTACACCTTC.

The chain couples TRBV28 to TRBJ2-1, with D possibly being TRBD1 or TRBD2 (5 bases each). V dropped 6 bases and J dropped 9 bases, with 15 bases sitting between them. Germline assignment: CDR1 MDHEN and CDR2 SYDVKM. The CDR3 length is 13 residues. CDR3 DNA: TGTGCCAGCAGCCAGGGCCTGGGGAGTGAGCAGTTCTTC. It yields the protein CASSQGLGSEQFF.

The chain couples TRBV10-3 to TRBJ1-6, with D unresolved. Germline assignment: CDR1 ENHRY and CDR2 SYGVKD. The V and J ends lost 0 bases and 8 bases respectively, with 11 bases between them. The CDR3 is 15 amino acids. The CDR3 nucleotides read TGTGCCATCAGTGAGTCCGGAGGCCAGTATTCACCCCTCCACTTT. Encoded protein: CAISESGGQYSPLHF.

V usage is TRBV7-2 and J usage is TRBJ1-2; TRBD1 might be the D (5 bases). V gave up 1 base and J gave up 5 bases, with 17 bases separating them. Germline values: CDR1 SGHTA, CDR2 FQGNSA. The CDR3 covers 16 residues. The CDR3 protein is CASSLEGGRVGYGYTF. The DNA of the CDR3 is TGTGCCAGCAGCTTAGAAGGAGGCAGGGTGGGGTATGGCTACACCTTC.

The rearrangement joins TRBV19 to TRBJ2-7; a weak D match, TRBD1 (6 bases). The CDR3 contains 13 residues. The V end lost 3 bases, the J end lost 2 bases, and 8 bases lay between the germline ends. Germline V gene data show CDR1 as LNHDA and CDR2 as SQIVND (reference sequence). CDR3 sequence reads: CASSIDRPYEQYF. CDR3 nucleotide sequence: TGTGCCAGTAGTATTGACAGGCCCTACGAGCAGTACTTC.

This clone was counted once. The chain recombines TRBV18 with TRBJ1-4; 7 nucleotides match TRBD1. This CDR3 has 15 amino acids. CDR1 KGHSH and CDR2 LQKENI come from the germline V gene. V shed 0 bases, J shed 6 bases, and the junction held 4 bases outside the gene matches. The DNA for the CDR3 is TGTGCCAGCTCACCACCGCCGGGACAGTATGAAAAACTGTTTTTT. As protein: CASSPPPGQYEKLFF.

The CDR3: CASSLPGALNYGYTF. DNA for the CDR3: TGTGCCAGCAGTTTACCGGGCGCCCTCAACTATGGCTACACCTTC. The chain recombines TRBV28 with TRBJ1-2; unclear D gene. CDR3 length: 15 amino acids. Germline CDR1 is MDHEN and CDR2 is SYDVKM. V lost 2 bases, J lost 2 bases, and 12 bases lay in between.

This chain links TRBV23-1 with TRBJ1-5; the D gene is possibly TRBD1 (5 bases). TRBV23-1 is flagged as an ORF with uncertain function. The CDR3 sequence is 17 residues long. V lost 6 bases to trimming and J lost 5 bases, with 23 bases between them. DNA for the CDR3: TGCGCCAGCAGCCAAGGGACCGCGGGCCCATATTATCAGCCCCAGCATTTT. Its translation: CASSQGTAGPYYQPQHF.

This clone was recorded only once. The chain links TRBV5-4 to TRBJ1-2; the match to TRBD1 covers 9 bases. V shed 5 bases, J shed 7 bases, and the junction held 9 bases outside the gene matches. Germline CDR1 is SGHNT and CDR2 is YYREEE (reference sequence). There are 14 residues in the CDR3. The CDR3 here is CASSSPGQGGGYTF. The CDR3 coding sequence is TGTGCCAGCAGTTCACCGGGACAGGGAGGTGGCTACACCTTC.

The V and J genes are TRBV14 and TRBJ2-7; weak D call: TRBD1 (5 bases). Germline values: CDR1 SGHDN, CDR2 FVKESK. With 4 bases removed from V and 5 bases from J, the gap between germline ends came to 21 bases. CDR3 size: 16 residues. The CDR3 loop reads CASSPQGFVRVHEQYF. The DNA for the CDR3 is TGTGCCAGCAGCCCACAAGGCTTCGTCAGGGTCCACGAGCAGTACTTC.

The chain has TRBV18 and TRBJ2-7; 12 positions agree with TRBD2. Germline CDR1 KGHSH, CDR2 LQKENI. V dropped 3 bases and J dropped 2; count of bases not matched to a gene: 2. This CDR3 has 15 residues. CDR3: CASSPASGRAYEQYF. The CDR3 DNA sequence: TGTGCCAGCTCACCCGCTAGCGGGAGGGCCTACGAGCAGTACTTC.

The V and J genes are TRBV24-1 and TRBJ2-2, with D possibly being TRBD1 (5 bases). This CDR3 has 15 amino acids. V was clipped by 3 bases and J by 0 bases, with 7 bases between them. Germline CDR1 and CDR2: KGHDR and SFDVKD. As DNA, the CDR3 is TGTGCCACCAGTGATCCAGGGACGAACACCGGGGAGCTGTTTTTT. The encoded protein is CATSDPGTNTGELFF.

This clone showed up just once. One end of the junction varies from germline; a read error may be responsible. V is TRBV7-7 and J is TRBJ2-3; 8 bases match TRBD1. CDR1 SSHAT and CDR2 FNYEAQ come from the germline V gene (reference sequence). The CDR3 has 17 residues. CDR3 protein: CASSYRQGRLTRDTQYF. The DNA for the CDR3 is TGTGCTAGCAGCTACCGACAGGGGCGTTTGACGAGAGATACGCAGTATTTT.

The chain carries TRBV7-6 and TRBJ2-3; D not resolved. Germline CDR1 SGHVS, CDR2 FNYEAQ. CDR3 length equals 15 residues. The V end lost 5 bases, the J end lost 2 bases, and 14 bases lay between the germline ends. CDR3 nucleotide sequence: TGTGCCAGCAGCATCTCGGGTGGGAACACAGATACGCAGTATTTT. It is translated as CASSISGGNTDTQYF.

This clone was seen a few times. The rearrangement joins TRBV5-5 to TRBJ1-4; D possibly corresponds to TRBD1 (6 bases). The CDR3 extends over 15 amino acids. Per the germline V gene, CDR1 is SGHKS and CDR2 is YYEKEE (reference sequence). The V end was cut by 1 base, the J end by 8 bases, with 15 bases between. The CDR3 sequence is CASSLTQGRGEKLFF. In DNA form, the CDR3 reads TGTGCCAGCAGCTTGACCCAGGGGCGGGGGGAAAAACTGTTTTTT. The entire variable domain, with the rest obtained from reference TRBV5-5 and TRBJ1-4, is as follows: DAGVTQSPTHLIKTRGQQVTLRCSPISGHKSVSWYQQVLGQGPQFIFQYYEKEERGRGNFPDRFSARQFPNYSSELNVNALLLGDSALYLCASSLTQGRGEKLFFGSGTQLSVL.

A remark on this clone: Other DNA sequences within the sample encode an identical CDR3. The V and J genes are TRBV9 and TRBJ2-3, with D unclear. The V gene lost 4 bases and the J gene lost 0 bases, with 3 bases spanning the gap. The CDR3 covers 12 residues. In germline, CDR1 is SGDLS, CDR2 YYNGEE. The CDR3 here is CASSPSTDTQYF. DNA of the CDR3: TGTGCCAGCAGCCCCAGCACAGATACGCAGTATTTT.

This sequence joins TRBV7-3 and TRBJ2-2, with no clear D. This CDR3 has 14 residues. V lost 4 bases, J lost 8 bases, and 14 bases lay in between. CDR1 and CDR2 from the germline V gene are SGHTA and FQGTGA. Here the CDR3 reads CASSSQIAGGELFF. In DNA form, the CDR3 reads TGTGCCAGCAGCTCCCAGATCGCTGGGGGGGAGCTGTTTTTT.

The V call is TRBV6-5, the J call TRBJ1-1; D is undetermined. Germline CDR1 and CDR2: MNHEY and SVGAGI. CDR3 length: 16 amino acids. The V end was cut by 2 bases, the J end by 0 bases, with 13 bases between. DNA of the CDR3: TGTGCCAGCAGTTACGGGGTGGCGGGCGTGAACACTGAAGCTTTCTTT. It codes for CASSYGVAGVNTEAFF.

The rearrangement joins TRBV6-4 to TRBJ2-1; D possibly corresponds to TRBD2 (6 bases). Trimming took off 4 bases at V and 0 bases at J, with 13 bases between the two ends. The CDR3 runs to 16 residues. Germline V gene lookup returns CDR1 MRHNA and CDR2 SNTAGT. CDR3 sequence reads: CASSGQAEGSYNEQFF. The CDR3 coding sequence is TGTGCCAGCAGTGGCCAAGCGGAGGGCTCCTACAATGAGCAGTTCTTC.